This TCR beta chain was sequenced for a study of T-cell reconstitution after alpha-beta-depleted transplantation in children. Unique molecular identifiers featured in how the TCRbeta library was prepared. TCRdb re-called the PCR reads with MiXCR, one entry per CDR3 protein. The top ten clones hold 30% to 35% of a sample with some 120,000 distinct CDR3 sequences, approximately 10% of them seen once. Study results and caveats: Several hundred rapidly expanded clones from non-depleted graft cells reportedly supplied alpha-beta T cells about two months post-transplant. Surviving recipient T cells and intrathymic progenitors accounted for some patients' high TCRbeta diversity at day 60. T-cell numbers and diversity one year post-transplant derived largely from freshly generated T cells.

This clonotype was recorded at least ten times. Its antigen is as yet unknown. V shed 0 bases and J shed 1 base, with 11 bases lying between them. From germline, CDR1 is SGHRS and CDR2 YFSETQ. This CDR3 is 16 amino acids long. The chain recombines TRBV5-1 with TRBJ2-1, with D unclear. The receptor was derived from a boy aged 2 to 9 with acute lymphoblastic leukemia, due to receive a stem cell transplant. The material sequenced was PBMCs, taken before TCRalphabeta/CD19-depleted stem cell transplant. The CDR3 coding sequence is TGCGCCAGCAGCTTGGTAACGGCGCAGTCCTACAATGAGCAGTTCTTC. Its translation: CASSLVTAQSYNEQFF.